Detailed here is one T cell receptor (beta chain). Original data processing: The authors estimated nucleated cell counts from reference gene primer amplification. Some clones are missing from TCRdb's copy, which holds only in-frame ones; the method was immunoSEQ multiplex PCR. For V, J and clone size, that table is used; D and trimming come from the DNA. The top ten clones hold 6.5% to 9.5% of a sample with approximately 190,000 clones, over 80% of them seen once. The data are from a study of blood T cell repertoires in COVID-19. On the study more broadly: COVID-19 samples collected from the United States, Italy and Spain covered acute and convalescent phases. In each case, the material was cDNA or gDNA derived from T cells, B-cell-depleted T cells, or PBMCs.

In Seattle, patients joined the study during active infection and were tracked longitudinally. The CDR3 spans 16 residues. V was pared by 1 base and J by 2 bases, with 1 base of the junction left unmatched. The germline gives CDR1 KGHSH, CDR2 LQKENI. The clonotype comes from a woman aged 55-75 years with COVID-19, enrolled during active disease. The genes are TRBV18 and TRBJ2-2; 10 bases are a match to TRBD2. Sequenced: peripheral blood. DNA for the CDR3: TGTGCCAGCTCACCACGGACTAGCGGTAACACCGGGGAGCTGTTTTTT. Residues: CASSPRTSGNTGELFF.